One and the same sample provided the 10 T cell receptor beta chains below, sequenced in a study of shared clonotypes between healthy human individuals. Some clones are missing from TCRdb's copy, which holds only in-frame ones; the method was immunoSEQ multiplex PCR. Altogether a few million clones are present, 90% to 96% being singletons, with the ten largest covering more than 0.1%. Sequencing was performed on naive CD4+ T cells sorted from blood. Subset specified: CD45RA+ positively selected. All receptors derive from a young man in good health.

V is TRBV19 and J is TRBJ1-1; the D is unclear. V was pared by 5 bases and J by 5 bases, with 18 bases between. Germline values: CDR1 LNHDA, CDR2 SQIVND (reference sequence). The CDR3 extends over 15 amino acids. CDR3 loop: CASSFPRRAGTEAFF. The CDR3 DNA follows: TGTGCCAGTAGTTTTCCAAGACGGGCGGGGACTGAAGCTTTCTTT.

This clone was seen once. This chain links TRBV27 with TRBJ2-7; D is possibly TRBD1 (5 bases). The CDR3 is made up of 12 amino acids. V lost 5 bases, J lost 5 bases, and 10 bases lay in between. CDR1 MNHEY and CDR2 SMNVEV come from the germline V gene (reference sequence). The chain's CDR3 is CASSAAGNEQYF. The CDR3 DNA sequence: TGTGCCAGCAGTGCCGCAGGGAACGAGCAGTACTTC.

Here the CDR3 DNA reads TGTGCCACCAGCACCCGATCGGCCGGGGCCAACGTCCTGACTTTC. This codes for CATSTRSAGANVLTF. The V and J genes are TRBV15 and TRBJ2-6, with D unclear. The CDR3 has 15 residues. The germline gives CDR1 LNHNV, CDR2 YYDKDF (reference sequence). Trimming cost V 4 bases and J 4 bases, with 11 bases left between them.

CDR3 sequence reads: CASSLGGWSGTYNEQFF. The CDR3 nucleotides read TGTGCCAGCAGCTTAGGAGGTTGGTCAGGGACCTACAATGAGCAGTTCTTC. The V call is TRBV7-9, the J call TRBJ2-1; D may be TRBD1 (5 bases). The V end was cut by 1 base, the J end by 2 bases, with 15 bases between. The CDR3 sequence is 17 residues long. Germline values: CDR1 SEHNR, CDR2 FQNEAQ (reference sequence).

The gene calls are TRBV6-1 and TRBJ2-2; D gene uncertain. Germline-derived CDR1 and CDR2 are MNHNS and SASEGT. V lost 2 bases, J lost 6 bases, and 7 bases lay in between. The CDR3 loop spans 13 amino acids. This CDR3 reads CASSEWSAGELFF. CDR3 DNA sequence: TGTGCCAGCAGTGAATGGTCCGCCGGGGAGCTGTTTTTT.

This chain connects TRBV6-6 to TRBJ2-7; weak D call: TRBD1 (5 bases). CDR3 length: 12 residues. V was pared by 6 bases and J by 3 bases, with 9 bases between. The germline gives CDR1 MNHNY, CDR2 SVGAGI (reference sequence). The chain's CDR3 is CASSPGYYEQYF. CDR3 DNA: TGTGCCAGCAGCCCAGGGTACTACGAGCAGTACTTC.

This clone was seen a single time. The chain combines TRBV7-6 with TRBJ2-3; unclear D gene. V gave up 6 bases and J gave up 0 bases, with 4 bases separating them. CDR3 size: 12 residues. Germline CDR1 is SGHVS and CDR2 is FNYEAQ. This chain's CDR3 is CASRSSTDTQYF. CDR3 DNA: TGTGCCAGCAGATCTAGCACAGATACGCAGTATTTT.

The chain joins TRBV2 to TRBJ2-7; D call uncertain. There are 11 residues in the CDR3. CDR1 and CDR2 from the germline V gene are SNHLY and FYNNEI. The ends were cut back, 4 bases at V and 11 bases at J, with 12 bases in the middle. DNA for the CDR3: TGTGCCAGCAGTGTAATTGACACGGAGTACTTC. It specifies CASSVIDTEYF.

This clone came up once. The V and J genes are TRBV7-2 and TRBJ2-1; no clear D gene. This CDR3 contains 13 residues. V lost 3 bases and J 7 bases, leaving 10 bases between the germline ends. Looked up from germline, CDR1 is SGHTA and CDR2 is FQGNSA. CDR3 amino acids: CASSLGMQNEQFF. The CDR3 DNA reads TGTGCCAGCAGCTTGGGCATGCAGAATGAGCAGTTCTTC. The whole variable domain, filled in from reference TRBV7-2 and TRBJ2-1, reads GAGVSQSPSNKVTEKGKDVELRCDPISGHTALYWYRQSLGQGLEFLIYFQGNSAPDKSGLPSDRFSAERTGGSVSTLTIQRTQQEDSAVYLCASSLGMQNEQFFGPGTRLTVL.

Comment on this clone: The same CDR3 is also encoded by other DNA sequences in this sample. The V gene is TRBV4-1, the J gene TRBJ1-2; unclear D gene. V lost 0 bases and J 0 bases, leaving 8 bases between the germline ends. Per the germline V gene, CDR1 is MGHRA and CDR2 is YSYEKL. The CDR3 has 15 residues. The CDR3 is CASSQDPRSNYGYTF. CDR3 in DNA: TGCGCCAGCAGCCAAGATCCCCGTTCTAACTATGGCTACACCTTC.